What follows are 27 T cell receptor beta chains derived from one specimen sequenced in a study of OX40 agonist ivuxolimab in advanced cancers. Only in-frame clones appear in the TCRdb table, and some are missing; sequencing was by immunoSEQ multiplex PCR. The sample consists of 90,000 to 95,000 clones, around 87% of them appearing once. Sequenced material: CD4+ or CD8+ T cells sorted from blood, taken in a trial of the OX40 agonist ivuxolimab. Receptors were obtained from an adult with an advanced solid tumor such as melanoma, head and neck, liver or kidney cancer.

The chain has TRBV9 and TRBJ2-7, with 8 bases that match TRBD1. Germline V lookup: CDR1 SGDLS, CDR2 YYNGEE. J was trimmed by 2 bases and V by 4 bases; bases with no gene match: 8. CDR3 length: 15 residues. The CDR3 here is CASSPRTGTTYEQYF. DNA for the CDR3: TGTGCCAGCAGCCCTAGGACAGGGACAACCTACGAGCAGTACTTC. The complete variable domain, with remaining parts taken from reference TRBV9 and TRBJ2-7, reads DSGVTQTPKHLITATGQRVTLRCSPRSGDLSVYWYQQSLDQGLQFLIQYYNGEERAKGNILERFSAQQFPDLHSELNLSSLELGDSALYFCASSPRTGTTYEQYFGPGTRLTVT.

This clone appeared a single time. V usage is TRBV2 and J usage is TRBJ2-4; maybe TRBD1 (5 bases). The V and J ends lost 4 bases and 3 bases respectively, with 13 bases between them. This CDR3 spans 15 amino acids. Germline lookup yields CDR1 SNHLY and CDR2 FYNNEI. As DNA, the CDR3 is TGTGCCAGCAGTGTAGGCGACAGATTCAAAAACATTCAGTACTTC. Its translation: CASSVGDRFKNIQYF.

This chain connects TRBV7-2 to TRBJ1-3; TRBD1 aligns across 7 bases. The CDR3 has 16 amino acids. The V gene's germline CDR1 is SGHTA and CDR2 FQGNSA. The V segment lost 0 bases and the J segment 1 base; nucleotides outside the gene matches: 3. The CDR3 is CASSLAGGDSGNTIYF. DNA for the CDR3: TGTGCCAGCAGCTTAGCAGGGGGCGATTCTGGAAACACCATATATTTT. The variable domain in full, completed from reference TRBV7-2 and TRBJ1-3, reads GAGVSQSPSNKVTEKGKDVELRCDPISGHTALYWYRQSLGQGLEFLIYFQGNSAPDKSGLPSDRFSAERTGGSVSTLTIQRTQQEDSAVYLCASSLAGGDSGNTIYFGEGSWLTVV.

The V gene is TRBV21-1, the J gene TRBJ2-7; the table's D call, TRBD2, has no DNA check behind it. TRBV21-1 is a pseudogene locus. CDR3 length: 17 residues. The CDR3 DNA reads as TGTGCCAGCAGCAAGGGGAGATCCTTAACAATCCCATACGAGCAGTACTTC. Translating it yields CASSKGRSLTIPYEQYF.

J is TRBJ2-3 and V is TRBV30, with 14 bases aligning to TRBD2. From germline, CDR1 is GTSNPN and CDR2 SVGIG (reference sequence). The CDR3 spans 14 residues. V lost 3 bases and J lost 4; bases outside the gene matches: 0. In DNA, the CDR3 is TGTGCCTGGAGGGGACTAGCGGGAGCAGATACGCAGTATTTT. Translated: CAWRGLAGADTQYF.

The J gene is TRBJ2-3, the V gene TRBV2; possibly TRBD2 for D (5 bases). Per the germline V gene, CDR1 is SNHLY and CDR2 is FYNNEI. V shed 1 base and J shed 8 bases, with 19 bases lying between them. This CDR3 contains 16 residues. CDR3: CASSEESGQKGGTQYF. CDR3 DNA sequence: TGTGCCAGCAGTGAAGAGTCGGGCCAGAAAGGAGGTACGCAGTATTTT.

V is TRBV6-6 and J is TRBJ1-2, with D perhaps matching TRBD1 (5 bases). The CDR3 totals 13 residues. Trimming removed 8 bases from V and 1 base from J, with 11 bases in between. The germline CDR1 and CDR2 sequences are MNHNY and SVGAGI (reference sequence). CDR3 DNA sequence: TGTGCCAGCCGGGACCTCAATAACTATGGCTACACCTTC. Residues: CASRDLNNYGYTF.

The chain joins TRBV30 to TRBJ1-5; TRBD1 matches 7 bases. The germline V gene has CDR1 GTSNPN and CDR2 SVGIG (reference sequence). The V and J ends lost 1 base and 3 bases, in that order; junction bases with no gene match: 9. The CDR3 covers 16 residues. Here the CDR3 DNA reads TGTGCCTGGAGTGCCCCGACAGGGTCAATCAATCAGCCCCAGCATTTT. It is translated as CAWSAPTGSINQPQHF. Drawing the rest from reference TRBV30 and TRBJ1-5, the complete variable domain is SQTIHQWPATLVQPVGSPLSLECTVEGTSNPNLYWYRQAAGRGLQLLFYSVGIGQISSEVPQNLSASRPQDRQFILSSKKLLLSDSGFYLCAWSAPTGSINQPQHFGDGTRLSIL.

The gene calls are TRBV7-2 and TRBJ1-5, with D uncertain. With 5 bases removed from V and 4 bases from J, the gap between germline ends came to 12 bases. Germline-derived CDR1 and CDR2 are SGHTA and FQGNSA. The CDR3 is made up of 14 amino acids. CDR3 nucleotide sequence: TGTGCCAGCAGCGCACGGGCGGGAAATCAGCCCCAGCATTTT. Its translation is CASSARAGNQPQHF.

The chain carries TRBV11-3 and TRBJ1-1; D remains unclear. The CDR3 totals 14 residues. V dropped 8 bases and J dropped 1 base, with 14 bases sitting between them. Germline CDR1 SGHNT, CDR2 YENEEA. CDR3 bases: TGTGCCAGCCAATTTTGGGATCAGAACACTGAAGCTTTCTTT. It is translated as CASQFWDQNTEAFF.

This clone was detected a few times. The V and J genes are TRBV5-1 and TRBJ2-3; TRBD2 aligns across 15 bases. Per germline, CDR1 SGHRS and CDR2 YFSETQ. CDR3 length: 21 residues. Unmatched junction bases numbered 16, after V lost 5 bases and J lost 0 bases. The CDR3 loop is CASRRIVGGLAGGRSTDTQYF. Written as DNA, the CDR3 is TGCGCCAGCAGAAGGATCGTGGGGGGACTAGCGGGAGGACGTAGCACAGATACGCAGTATTTT.

The rearrangement joins TRBV5-4 to TRBJ2-3, with D maybe TRBD2 (5 bases). Germline V gene data show CDR1 as SGHNT and CDR2 as YYREEE (reference sequence). This CDR3 comprises 16 residues. V was trimmed by 0 bases and J by 4 bases, leaving 15 bases between them. The CDR3 DNA sequence: TGTGCCAGCAGCTTGGTTGTCGGAGGAGAGGCAGATACGCAGTATTTT. It translates to CASSLVVGGEADTQYF.

The V gene is TRBV6-5, the J gene TRBJ2-7; 10 bases are a match to TRBD2. From germline, CDR1 is MNHEY and CDR2 SVGAGI. V shed 4 bases, J shed 5 bases, and the junction held 5 bases outside the gene matches. This CDR3 region has 14 residues. The CDR3 is CASSFLAGVNEQYV. CDR3 nucleotide sequence: TGTGCCAGCAGTTTTCTAGCGGGAGTGAACGAGCAGTACGTC.

In its sample, this clone was seen once. V and J are TRBV2 and TRBJ1-5, with TRBD1 as a possible D gene (6 bases). Germline loops: CDR1 SNHLY, CDR2 FYNNEI. The CDR3 contains 15 residues. With 4 bases removed from V and 1 base from J, the gap between germline ends came to 11 bases. The CDR3 reads CASSVGGLSNQPQHF. DNA for the CDR3: TGTGCCAGCAGTGTTGGGGGGCTCAGCAATCAGCCCCAGCATTTT.

The chain couples TRBV11-3 to TRBJ2-3; the match to TRBD2 covers 12 bases. The germline CDR1 and CDR2 sequences are SGHNT and YENEEA. V was clipped by 4 bases and J by 0 bases; unmatched bases: 5. This CDR3 has 17 amino acids. The CDR3: CASSSRTSGTSTDTQYF. DNA of the CDR3: TGTGCCAGCAGCTCCCGGACTAGCGGGACTAGCACAGATACGCAGTATTTT.

This clone was observed once. This chain uses TRBV28 with TRBJ1-2; D gene unclear. Germline V CDR1 and CDR2: MDHEN, SYDVKM. Trimming removed 5 bases from V and 0 bases from J, with 7 bases in between. CDR3 length: 13 amino acids. CDR3 nucleotides: TGTGCCAGCAGTACCACAGCTAACTATGGCTACACCTTC. It is translated as CASSTTANYGYTF.

V and J are TRBV7-2 and TRBJ1-2, with D hard to call. V lost 4 bases and J lost 5, with 14 bases in between. Germline V lookup: CDR1 SGHTA, CDR2 FQGNSA. The CDR3 length is 14 residues. The CDR3 bases are TGTGCCAGCAGCTCCCCCCTGACCAAGTATGGCTACACCTTC. Protein product: CASSSPLTKYGYTF.

The V gene is TRBV7-9, the J gene TRBJ2-1; 7 bases align to TRBD2. The V and J ends lost 5 bases and 4 bases, in that order; junction bases with no gene match: 5. The germline V gene has CDR1 SEHNR and CDR2 FQNEAQ (reference sequence). CDR3 length: 14 amino acids. CDR3 sequence: CASSLSSGYNEQFF. The DNA for the CDR3 is TGTGCCAGCAGCCTGTCTAGCGGTTACAATGAGCAGTTCTTC.

The chain carries TRBV7-8 and TRBJ1-4, with D maybe TRBD1 (5 bases). Trimming removed 0 bases at V and 7 bases at J, with 12 bases between. Per germline, CDR1 SGHVS and CDR2 FQNEAQ. This CDR3 is built from 15 residues. The CDR3 sequence is CASSLAGGSSEKLFF. The CDR3 DNA sequence: TGTGCCAGCAGCTTAGCGGGGGGAAGCTCTGAAAAACTGTTTTTT.

The rearrangement links TRBV18 to TRBJ1-1; 7 nucleotides match TRBD1. CDR1 is KGHSH, CDR2 LQKENI, per germline. This CDR3 has 15 residues. After removal of 0 bases from V and 7 bases from J, the junction contained 8 bases not matched to a gene. The DNA of the CDR3 is TGTGCCAGCTCACCACCAGGCAGGGGGATCAGTGAAGCTTTCTTT. This codes for CASSPPGRGISEAFF.

In this sample, this clone turned up a few times. The chain carries TRBV5-1 and TRBJ2-2; the D is unclear. V was clipped by 0 bases and J by 1 base, with 7 bases between them. This CDR3 contains 15 residues. Germline-derived CDR1 and CDR2 are SGHRS and YFSETQ. CDR3 residues: CASSLEGLNTGELFF. Written as DNA, the CDR3 is TGCGCCAGCAGCTTGGAGGGCTTGAACACCGGGGAGCTGTTTTTT.

This chain joins TRBV7-6 and TRBJ2-5; perhaps D is TRBD1 or TRBD2 (5 bases each). Looked up from germline, CDR1 is SGHVS and CDR2 is FNYEAQ. Trimming cost V 2 bases and J 7 bases, with 11 bases left between them. This CDR3 contains 13 residues. This CDR3 is CASSLIRDGTQYF. Written as DNA, the CDR3 is TGTGCCAGCAGCTTAATTCGGGACGGGACCCAGTACTTC.

The chain employs TRBV10-2 and TRBJ1-5; D unresolved. The CDR3 totals 17 residues. The ends were cut back, 4 bases at V and 5 bases at J, with 21 bases in the middle. Germline V CDR1 and CDR2: WSHSY, SAAADI. The CDR3 sequence is CASSVSGGQTFHQPQHF. CDR3 sequence (DNA): TGCGCCAGCAGTGTGAGTGGTGGTCAGACCTTTCATCAGCCCCAGCATTTT.

The chain carries TRBV11-3 and TRBJ1-2; unclear D gene. The ends were cut back, 3 bases at V and 0 bases at J, with 5 bases in the middle. The germline CDR1 and CDR2 sequences are SGHNT and YENEEA. The CDR3 covers 13 residues. The CDR3 reads CASSLSANYGYTF. The CDR3, as DNA: TGTGCCAGCAGCTTGTCAGCTAACTATGGCTACACCTTC.

The chain is built from TRBV6-5 and TRBJ2-5; 7 bases are shared with TRBD1. V trimming: 7 bases; J trimming: 5 bases; junction bases outside the gene matches: 7. CDR3 length equals 13 residues. The germline V gene encodes CDR1 MNHEY and CDR2 SVGAGI. The DNA of the CDR3 is TGTGCCAGCACCAAACAGGGGTACGAGACCCAGTACTTC. It translates to CASTKQGYETQYF.

This clone is a singleton in its sample. The rearrangement uses TRBV7-9 and TRBJ1-2; 11 bases are shared with TRBD1. CDR3 length equals 14 residues. With V trimmed by 6 bases and J by 8 bases, 8 bases remained unmatched. The germline CDR1 and CDR2 sequences are SEHNR and FQNEAQ (reference sequence). In nucleotides, the CDR3 is TGTGCCAGCAGGAAAGGACAGGGGGCAGAGGGCTACACCTTC. This translates into CASRKGQGAEGYTF.

The rearrangement joins TRBV28 to TRBJ2-2; D is uncertain. This CDR3 spans 15 amino acids. V shed 2 bases and J shed 0 bases, with 7 bases lying between them. Germline V CDR1 and CDR2: MDHEN, SYDVKM. The CDR3 is CASSLARANTGELFF. CDR3 DNA sequence: TGTGCCAGCAGTTTAGCCCGTGCGAACACCGGGGAGCTGTTTTTT.